A selection of T cell receptor beta chains follows, all from one sample in a study of blood T cell repertoires in COVID-19. Sequencing used immunoSEQ multiplex PCR; TCRdb keeps in-frame clones, though not all of them. The repertoire holds roughly 230,000 clones, with nearly 90% as singletons. Sequenced sample: peripheral blood. The receptors here all came from a human donor in a cohort sampled during active COVID-19. CDR3s leave out the opening cysteine and the closing phenylalanine or tryptophan. Each record gives: J gene, clone size, V gene, CDR3 protein. Not every row has a clone size; where given, it reads once, few, many or a size class.

TRBJ2-1,-,TRBV7-3,ASSLSLAGSYNEQF
TRBJ1-1,-,TRBV6-5,ASSSATWNTEAF
TRBJ1-5,-,TRBV27,ATRDRAYSNQPQH
TRBJ2-5,-,TRBV28,ASSLRGFQETQY
TRBJ1-6,few,TRBV2,ASSGQGAGSPLH
TRBJ2-7,-,TRBV5-4,ASSLGREPLHEQY
TRBJ2-7,-,TRBV7-2,ASSLRKVAEQY
TRBJ1-4,-,TRBV3-1/TRBV3-2,ASSRARTGLNEKLF
TRBJ1-2,-,TRBV9,ASREGRGRHLLGGYT
TRBJ2-3,-,TRBV30,AWSEGLRQY